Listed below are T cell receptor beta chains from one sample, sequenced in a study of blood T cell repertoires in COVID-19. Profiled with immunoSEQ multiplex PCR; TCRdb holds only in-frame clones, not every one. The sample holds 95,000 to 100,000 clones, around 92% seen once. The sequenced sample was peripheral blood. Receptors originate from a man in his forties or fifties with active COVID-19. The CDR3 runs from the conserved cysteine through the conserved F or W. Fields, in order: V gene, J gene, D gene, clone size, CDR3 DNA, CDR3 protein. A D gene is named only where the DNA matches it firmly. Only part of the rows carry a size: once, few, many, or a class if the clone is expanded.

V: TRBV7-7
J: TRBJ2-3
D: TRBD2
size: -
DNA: TGTGCTAGCAGCCGTGGGACTAGCGGTCGCACAGATACGCAGTATTTT
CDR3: CASSRGTSGRTDTQYF

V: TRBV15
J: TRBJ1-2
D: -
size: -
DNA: TGTGCCACCAGCAGAGACAGGTATAATGGCTACACCTTC
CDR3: CATSRDRYNGYTF

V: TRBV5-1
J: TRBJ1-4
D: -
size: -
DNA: TGCGCCAGCAGCTCGGGAGATTCTAATGAAAAACTGTTTTTT
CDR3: CASSSGDSNEKLFF

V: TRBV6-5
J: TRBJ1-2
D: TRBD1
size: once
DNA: TGTGCCAGCAGCTACAGGGGCCCCTATGGCTACACCTTC
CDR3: CASSYRGPYGYTF

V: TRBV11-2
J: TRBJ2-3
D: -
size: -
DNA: TGTGCCAGCAGCTTAGTGGGCACCGGTTACACAGATACGCAGTATTTT
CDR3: CASSLVGTGYTDTQYF

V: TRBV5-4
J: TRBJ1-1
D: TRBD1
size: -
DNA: TGTGCCAGCAGCTTGGACAGGGGCACTGAAGCTTTCTTT
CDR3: CASSLDRGTEAFF

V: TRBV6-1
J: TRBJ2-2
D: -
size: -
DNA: TGTGCCAGCAGTGAAGGTAGCACCGGGGAGCTGTTTTTT
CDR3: CASSEGSTGELFF

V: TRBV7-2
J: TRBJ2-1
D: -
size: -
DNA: TGTGCCAGCAGCTGGACGCCTGCGGGCTACAATGAGCAGTTCTTC
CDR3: CASSWTPAGYNEQFF

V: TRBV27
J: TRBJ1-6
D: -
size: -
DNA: TGTGCCAGCAGCCCCCGGGGGAGACGATCACCCCTCCACTTT
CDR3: CASSPRGRRSPLHF

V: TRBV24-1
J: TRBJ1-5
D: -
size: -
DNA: TGTGCCACCAGTGAAAGGCGGGATCAGCCCCAGCATTTT
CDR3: CATSERRDQPQHF

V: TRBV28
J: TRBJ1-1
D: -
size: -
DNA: TGTGCCAGCATTGCGAACACTCGAACGGGAGCTTTCTTT
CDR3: CASIANTRTGAFF

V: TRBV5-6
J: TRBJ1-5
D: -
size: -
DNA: TGTGCCAGCAGCTTCTGGGACACGAACAATCAGCCCCAGCATTTT
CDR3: CASSFWDTNNQPQHF

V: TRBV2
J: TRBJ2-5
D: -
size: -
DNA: TGTGCCAGCAGTGAAGGGAGGGGCGGAGAGACCCAGTACTTC
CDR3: CASSEGRGGETQYF

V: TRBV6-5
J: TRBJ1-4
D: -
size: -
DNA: TGTGCCATCGAGTCAGGGGTTAATGAAAAACTGTTTTTT
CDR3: CAIESGVNEKLFF

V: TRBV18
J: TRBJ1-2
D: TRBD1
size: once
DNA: TGTGCCAGCTCAGCGAACAGGGGGCGCGGAGGCTACACCTTC
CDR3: CASSANRGRGGYTF

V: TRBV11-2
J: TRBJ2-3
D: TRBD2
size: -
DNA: TGTGCCAGCAGCTTGCGGGAGGGGTCCACAGATACGCAGTATTTT
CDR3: CASSLREGSTDTQYF

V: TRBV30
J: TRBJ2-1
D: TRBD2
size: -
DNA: TGTGCCTGGAGTCTCCGGACTAGCGGGGGGCCTGGCAATGAGCAGTTCTTC
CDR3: CAWSLRTSGGPGNEQFF

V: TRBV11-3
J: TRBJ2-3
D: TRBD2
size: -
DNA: TGTGCCAGCAGCGGGGGGGTCCCAGGGAGCACAGATACGCAGTATTTT
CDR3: CASSGGVPGSTDTQYF

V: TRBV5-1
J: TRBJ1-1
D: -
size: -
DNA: TGCGCCAGCAGCTTGGCACGTTTGGGGAAAGCGGACACTGAAGCTTTCTTT
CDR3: CASSLARLGKADTEAFF

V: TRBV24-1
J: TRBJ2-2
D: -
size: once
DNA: TGTGCCACCAGTGGATTGCTACTCCCCGGGGAGCTGTTTTTT
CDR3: CATSGLLLPGELFF

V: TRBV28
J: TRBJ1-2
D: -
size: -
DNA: TGTGCCAGCAGGCAAAGAGCTAACTATGGCTACACCTTC
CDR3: CASRQRANYGYTF

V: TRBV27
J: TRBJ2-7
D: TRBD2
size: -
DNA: TGTGCCAGCAGTTCTCCGGGACTAGCGTCACAGCAGTACTTC
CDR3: CASSSPGLASQQYF

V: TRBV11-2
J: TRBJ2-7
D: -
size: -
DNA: TGTGCCAGCAGCTTAGGTCAGATTTCCTACGAGCAGTACTTC
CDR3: CASSLGQISYEQYF

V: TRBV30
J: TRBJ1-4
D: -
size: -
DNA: TGTGCCTGGATTCGGAATGAAAAACTGTTTTTT
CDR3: CAWIRNEKLFF